This T cell receptor beta chain was obtained from a study of regulatory T cells in long-lasting Graves disease. Germline CDR1 SGHDT, CDR2 YYEEEE. Trimming removed 2 bases from V and 4 bases from J, with 12 bases in between. This CDR3 region has 15 residues. The TCR beta library used iRepertoire HTBI primers with Arm-PCR amplification of CDR3. Via MiXCR, TCRdb re-called the multiplex PCR reads, giving one row per CDR3 protein. The sample contains 500,000 to 800,000 distinct CDR3 sequences, 25% to 35% of which appear only once. This clonotype has only a few counts. Its antigen remains unidentified. Study-wide findings and caveats: Persistent disease exhibited a predilection for TRBV28, TRBJ1-2 and TRBJ2-5. TCR diversity in persistent Graves' patients was below that of newly diagnosed ones.

Time point described: persistent/refractory GD, antithyroid drugs over 5 years with positive TRAb. PBMC-extracted RNA yielded the TCR library. The sequence was obtained from a female donor with Graves disease. The gene calls are TRBV5-6 and TRBJ1-4; perhaps TRBD1 as D (6 bases). The starting material was peripheral blood mononuclear cells (PBMCs), obtained when the disease was refractory, from a patient treated with antithyroid drugs. The CDR3 nucleotides read TGTGCCAGCAGCTTTCCGGGACACGATAATGAAAAACTGTTTTTT. This sequence encodes CASSFPGHDNEKLFF.